What follows is one T cell receptor beta chain and its context. Sequencing used immunoSEQ multiplex PCR; TCRdb keeps in-frame clones, though not all of them. The data contain approximately 140,000 clones, 84% of them singletons. This record comes from a study of blood T cell repertoires in COVID-19. Looking at the study overall: From the United States, Italy and Spain came samples of acute and convalescent COVID-19.

The Seattle patients, enrolled during active infection, were followed longitudinally. The CDR3 loop spans 14 amino acids. In germline, CDR1 is SGHAT, CDR2 FQNNGV. Germline trimming cut 6 bases from V and 2 bases from J; bases unmatched to any gene: 6. The TCR originated in a man aged 30 to 45 with COVID-19, enrolled during active disease. Specimen: peripheral blood. V and J are TRBV11-2 and TRBJ2-7, with 8 bases matching TRBD1. The CDR3 sequence is CASRRPGQAYEQYF. In nucleotides, the CDR3 is TGTGCCAGCAGGCGACCGGGACAGGCCTACGAGCAGTACTTC.